This T cell receptor (beta chain) was retrieved from a study of blood T cell repertoires in COVID-19. Profiling relied on immunoSEQ multiplex PCR, and the TCRdb table lists in-frame clones only, not all of them. The sample shows about 210,000 clones, about 82% of them seen only once. After removal of 0 bases from V and 0 bases from J, the junction contained 4 bases not matched to a gene. Germline V gives CDR1 SGHRS, CDR2 YFSETQ. The CDR3 loop spans 16 amino acids. This TCR came from a man in his 60s with COVID-19, enrolled during active disease. J is TRBJ2-3 and V is TRBV5-1, with 7 bases aligning to TRBD2. The sample taken for sequencing was peripheral blood. CDR3: CASSLAAGVSTDTQYF. The CDR3 DNA reads as TGCGCCAGCAGCTTGGCCGCGGGAGTGAGCACAGATACGCAGTATTTT.